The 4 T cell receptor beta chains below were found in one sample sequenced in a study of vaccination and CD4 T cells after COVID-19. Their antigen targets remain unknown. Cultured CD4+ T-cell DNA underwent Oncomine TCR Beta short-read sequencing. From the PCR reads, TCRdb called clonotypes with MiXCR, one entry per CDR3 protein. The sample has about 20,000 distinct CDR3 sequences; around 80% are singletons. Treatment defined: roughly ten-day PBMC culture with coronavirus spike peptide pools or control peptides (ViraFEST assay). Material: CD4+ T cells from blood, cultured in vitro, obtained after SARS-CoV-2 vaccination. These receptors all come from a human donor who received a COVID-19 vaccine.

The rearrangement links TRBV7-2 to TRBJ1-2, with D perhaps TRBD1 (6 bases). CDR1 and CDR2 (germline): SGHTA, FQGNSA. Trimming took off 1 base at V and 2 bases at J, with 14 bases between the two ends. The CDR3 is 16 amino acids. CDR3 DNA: TGTGCCAGCAGCTTAGTGGTCGGGCAGGGGAACTATGGCTACACCTTC. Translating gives CASSLVVGQGNYGYTF.

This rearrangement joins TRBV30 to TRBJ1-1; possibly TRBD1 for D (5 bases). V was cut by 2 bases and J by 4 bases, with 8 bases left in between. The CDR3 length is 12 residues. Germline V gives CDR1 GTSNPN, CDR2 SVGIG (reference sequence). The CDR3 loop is CAWSYGGTEAFF. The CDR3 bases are TGTGCCTGGAGTTATGGGGGCACTGAAGCTTTCTTT.

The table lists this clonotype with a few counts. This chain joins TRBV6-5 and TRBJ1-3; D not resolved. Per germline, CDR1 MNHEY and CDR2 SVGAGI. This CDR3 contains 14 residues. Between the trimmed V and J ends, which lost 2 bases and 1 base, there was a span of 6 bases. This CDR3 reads CASSYELSGNTIYF. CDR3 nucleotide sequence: TGTGCCAGCAGTTACGAACTATCTGGAAACACCATATATTTT.

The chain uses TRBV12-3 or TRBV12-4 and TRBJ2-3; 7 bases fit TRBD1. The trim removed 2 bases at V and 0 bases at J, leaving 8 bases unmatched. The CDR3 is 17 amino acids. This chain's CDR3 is CASSLTVGGRSTDTQYF. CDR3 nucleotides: TGTGCCAGCAGTTTAACAGTAGGGGGCCGGAGCACAGATACGCAGTATTTT.